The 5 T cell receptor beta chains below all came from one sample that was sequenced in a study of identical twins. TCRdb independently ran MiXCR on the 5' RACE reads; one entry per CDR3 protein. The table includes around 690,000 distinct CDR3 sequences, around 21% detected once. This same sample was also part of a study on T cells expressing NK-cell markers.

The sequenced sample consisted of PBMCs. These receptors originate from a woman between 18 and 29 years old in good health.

CDR3 DNA: TGCGCCAGCAGCTTGCTATCTCTCCCTCGCCCCTACAATGAGCAGTTCTTC. This sequence encodes CASSLLSLPRPYNEQFF. The genes are TRBV5-1 and TRBJ2-1, with D unclear. The V gene's germline CDR1 is SGHRS and CDR2 YFSETQ. The CDR3 loop spans 17 amino acids. Trimming removed 1 base at V and 2 bases at J, with 16 bases between.

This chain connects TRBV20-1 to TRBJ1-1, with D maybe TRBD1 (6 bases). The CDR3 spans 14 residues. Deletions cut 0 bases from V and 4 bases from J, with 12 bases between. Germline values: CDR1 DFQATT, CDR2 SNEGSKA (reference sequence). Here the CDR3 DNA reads TGCAGTGCTAGAGACCCAGGACAGAGCACTGAAGCTTTCTTT. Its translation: CSARDPGQSTEAFF.

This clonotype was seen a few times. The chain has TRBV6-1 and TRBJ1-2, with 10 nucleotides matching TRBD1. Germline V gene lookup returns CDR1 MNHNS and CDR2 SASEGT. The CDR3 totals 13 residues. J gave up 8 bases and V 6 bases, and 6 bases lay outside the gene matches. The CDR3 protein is CASRADRGDGYTF. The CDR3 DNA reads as TGTGCCAGCAGGGCGGACAGGGGGGACGGCTACACCTTC.

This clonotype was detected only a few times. The CDR3 bases are TGCGCCAGCAGCTTAAGTACTGGGGTCAATGAGCAGTTCTTC. Its protein product is CASSLSTGVNEQFF. This chain uses TRBV5-1 with TRBJ2-1; D ambiguous. Trimming left V 2 bases short and J 6 bases short, with 12 bases between. This CDR3 is 14 amino acids long. The germline CDR1 and CDR2 sequences are SGHRS and YFSETQ. The whole variable domain, filled in from reference TRBV5-1 and TRBJ2-1, reads KAGVTQTPRYLIKTRGQQVTLSCSPISGHRSVSWYQQTPGQGLQFLFEYFSETQRNKGNFPGRFSGRQFSNSRSEMNVSTLELGDSALYLCASSLSTGVNEQFFGPGTRLTVL.

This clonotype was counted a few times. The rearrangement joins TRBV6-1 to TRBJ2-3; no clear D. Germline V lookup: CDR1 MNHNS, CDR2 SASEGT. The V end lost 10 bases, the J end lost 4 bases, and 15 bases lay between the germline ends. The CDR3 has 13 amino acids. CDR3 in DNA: TGTGCCACCGCGAGGACGTTTTCAGATACGCAGTATTTT. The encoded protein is CATARTFSDTQYF.